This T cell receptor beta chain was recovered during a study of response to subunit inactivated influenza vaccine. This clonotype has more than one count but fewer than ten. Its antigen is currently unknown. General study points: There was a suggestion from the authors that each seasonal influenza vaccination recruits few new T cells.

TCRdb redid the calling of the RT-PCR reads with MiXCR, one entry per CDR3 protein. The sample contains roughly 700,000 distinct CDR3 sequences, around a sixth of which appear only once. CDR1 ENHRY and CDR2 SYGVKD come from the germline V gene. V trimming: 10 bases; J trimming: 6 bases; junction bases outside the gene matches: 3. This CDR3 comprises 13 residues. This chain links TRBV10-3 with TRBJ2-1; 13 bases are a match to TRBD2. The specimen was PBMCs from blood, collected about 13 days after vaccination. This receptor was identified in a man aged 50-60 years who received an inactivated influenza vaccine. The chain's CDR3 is CATTSGGANEQFF. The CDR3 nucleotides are TGTGCCACTACTAGCGGGGGGGCCAATGAGCAGTTCTTC.